This TCR beta chain was found in a study of chemoradiotherapy in HPV16-positive cancers. Repeated repertoire sampling spanned the course of chemoradiotherapy. Using immunoSEQ multiplex PCR, the repertoire was profiled, and TCRdb retains in-frame clones only, with some absent. The data show 9,500 to 15,000 clones, roughly nine tenths seen once. The CDR3 has 14 residues. CDR1 is SGHNT, CDR2 YYREEE, per germline (reference sequence). Unmatched junction bases numbered 4, after V lost 4 bases and J lost 4 bases. The sequenced sample was blood, obtained from a patient who underwent chemoradiotherapy. The V gene is TRBV5-4, the J gene TRBJ2-3; 9 bases are shared with TRBD2. The clonotype originates from a human donor with HPV-associated anogenital cancer. CDR3 bases: TGTGCCAGCAGCGTTCGACTAGCGGCAGATACGCAGTATTTT. Its protein product is CASSVRLAADTQYF.